One sample yielded the 8 T cell receptor beta chains listed below, sequenced in a study of blood T cell repertoires in COVID-19. Libraries were prepared by immunoSEQ multiplex PCR; TCRdb keeps only in-frame clonotypes and omits some of them. In the table there are approximately 140,000 clones, approximately 80% of which are singletons. The sample comprised peripheral blood. The receptors stem from a woman aged 80 or over in a cohort sampled during active or convalescent COVID-19.

The V call is TRBV9, the J call TRBJ1-1, with a weak D call TRBD1 (6 bases). This CDR3 has 14 residues. With 4 bases removed from V and 5 bases from J, the gap between germline ends came to 15 bases. Germline lookup yields CDR1 SGDLS and CDR2 YYNGEE. Written as DNA, the CDR3 is TGTGCCAGCAGCCCCCAGTTAGGGGGAACTGAAGCTTTCTTT. Encoded protein: CASSPQLGGTEAFF.

This sequence joins TRBV7-2 and TRBJ2-5; unclear D gene. The CDR3 consists of 13 residues. The V end lost 1 base, the J end lost 1 base, and 4 bases lay between the germline ends. Germline V gene data show CDR1 as SGHTA and CDR2 as FQGNSA. DNA of the CDR3: TGTGCCAGCAGCTTAGTAGTCCAAGAGACCCAGTACTTC. Protein product: CASSLVVQETQYF.

The rearrangement links TRBV5-4 to TRBJ1-1, with 9 bases aligning to TRBD1. The CDR3 extends over 14 amino acids. Trimming at V came to 4 bases and at J to 8 bases, leaving 9 bases not matched to a gene. Germline V lookup: CDR1 SGHNT, CDR2 YYREEE (reference sequence). DNA of the CDR3: TGTGCCAGCAGCCCGAGACAGGGGGTATCGGAAGCTTTCTTT. Protein: CASSPRQGVSEAFF.

The V and J genes are TRBV28 and TRBJ2-5; 9 positions match TRBD1. V lost 4 bases and J lost 5; bases outside the gene matches: 8. Germline CDR1 is MDHEN and CDR2 is SYDVKM. This CDR3 comprises 15 residues. The CDR3 loop is CASSSPTGTGETQYF. The CDR3 bases are TGTGCCAGCAGTTCCCCAACCGGGACAGGGGAGACCCAGTACTTC.

V and J are TRBV5-1 and TRBJ1-6, with a possible D match to TRBD1 (6 bases). The CDR3 consists of 16 residues. Germline CDR1 SGHRS, CDR2 YFSETQ. Trimming removed 4 bases at V and 6 bases at J, with 17 bases between. DNA of the CDR3: TGCGCCAGCAGCCCAGAGGGGGGGGCGCGTAATTCACCCCTCCACTTT. This sequence encodes CASSPEGGARNSPLHF.

The chain couples TRBV5-1 to TRBJ1-1, with TRBD1 matching 8 bases. Trimming cost V 3 bases and J 2 bases; bases outside gene matches: 6. Germline CDR1 and CDR2: SGHRS and YFSETQ. The CDR3 sequence is 15 residues long. The CDR3 nucleotides read TGCGCCAGCAGCTACTACAGGGGGGCAAACACTGAAGCTTTCTTT. The encoded protein is CASSYYRGANTEAFF.

The sample holds one count of this clone. The chain carries TRBV7-2 and TRBJ1-6; TRBD1 might be the D (5 bases). Trimming took off 0 bases at V and 8 bases at J, with 11 bases between the two ends. CDR1 is SGHTA and CDR2 is FQGNSA in the germline V gene. The CDR3 is 15 amino acids. The CDR3 sequence is CASSLAGQGYSPLHF. The CDR3 DNA follows: TGTGCCAGCAGCTTAGCGGGGCAGGGCTATTCACCCCTCCACTTT.

The CDR3, as DNA: TGTGCCAGCAGTCCAGATCAGCCCCAGCATTTT. Its translation is CASSPDQPQHF. The rearrangement joins TRBV6-6 to TRBJ1-5; D gene ambiguous. V gave up 5 bases and J gave up 5 bases, with 4 bases separating them. The CDR3 spans 11 residues. Germline CDR1 MNHNY, CDR2 SVGAGI (reference sequence).